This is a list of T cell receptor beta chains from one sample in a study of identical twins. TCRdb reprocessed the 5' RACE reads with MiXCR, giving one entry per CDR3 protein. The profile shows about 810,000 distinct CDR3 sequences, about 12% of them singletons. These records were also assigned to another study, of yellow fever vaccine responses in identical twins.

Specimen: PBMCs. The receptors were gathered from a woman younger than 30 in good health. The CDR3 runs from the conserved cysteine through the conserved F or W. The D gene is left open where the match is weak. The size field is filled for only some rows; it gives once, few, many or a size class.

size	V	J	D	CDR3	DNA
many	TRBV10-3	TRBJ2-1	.	CAISGQYNEQFF	TGTGCCATCAGTGGACAGTACAATGAGCAGTTCTTC
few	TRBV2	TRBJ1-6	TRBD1	CATTTGTVNSPLHF	TGTGCCACAACCACCGGGACAGTTAATTCACCCCTCCACTTT
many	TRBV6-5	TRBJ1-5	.	CASSDHNQPQHF	TGTGCCAGCTCGGATCACAATCAGCCCCAGCATTTT
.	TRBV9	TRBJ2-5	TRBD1	CASSVGQGLETQYF	TGTGCCAGCAGCGTAGGACAGGGGCTCGAGACCCAGTACTTC
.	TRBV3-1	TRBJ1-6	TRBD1	CASSHRTGFFNSPLHF	TGTGCCAGCAGCCATAGGACAGGGTTCTTTAATTCACCCCTCCACTTT
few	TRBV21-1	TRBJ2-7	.	CASSKRGSYEQYF	TGTGCCAGCAGCAAACGCGGGTCCTACGAGCAGTACTTC
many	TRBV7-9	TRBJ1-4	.	CASSSATGGNEKLFF	TGTGCCAGCAGCTCGGCCACAGGTGGTAATGAAAAACTGTTTTTT
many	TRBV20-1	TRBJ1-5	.	CSAREVVGGPQHF	TGCAGTGCTAGAGAAGTAGTGGGAGGGCCCCAGCATTTT
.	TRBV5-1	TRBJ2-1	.	CASSFGQSGVNNEQFF	TGCGCCAGCAGCTTCGGGCAAAGTGGGGTAAACAATGAGCAGTTCTTC
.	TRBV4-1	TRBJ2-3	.	CASSHENTDTQYF	TGCGCCAGCAGCCACGAGAACACAGATACGCAGTATTTT
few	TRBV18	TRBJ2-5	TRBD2	CASSPYQTSVTQETQYF	TGTGCCAGCTCACCATATCAGACTAGCGTAACCCAAGAGACCCAGTACTTC
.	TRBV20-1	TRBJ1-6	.	CSATDSTDPTSPLHF	TGCAGTGCTACCGACTCGACAGACCCGACCTCACCCCTCCACTTT
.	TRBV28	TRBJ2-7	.	CASSLASPLEQYF	TGTGCCAGCAGTCTCGCTTCTCCGCTCGAGCAGTACTTC
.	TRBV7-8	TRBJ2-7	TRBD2	CASSLEGIASGGSYEQYF	TGTGCCAGCAGCTTAGAAGGGATTGCGAGCGGGGGGTCCTACGAGCAGTACTTC
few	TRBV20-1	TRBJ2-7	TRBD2	CSALLAGVWEQYF	TGCAGTGCCCTACTAGCGGGAGTATGGGAGCAGTACTTC
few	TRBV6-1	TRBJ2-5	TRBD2	CASSVSGRVETQYF	TGTGCCAGCAGTGTTAGCGGGAGGGTGGAGACCCAGTACTTC
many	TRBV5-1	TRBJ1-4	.	CASSLGSGTNEKLFF	TGCGCCAGCAGCCTCGGGAGCGGGACTAATGAAAAACTGTTTTTT
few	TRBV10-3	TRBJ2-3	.	CAIRAGGNTDTQYF	TGTGCCATTCGGGCAGGCGGGAACACAGATACGCAGTATTTT
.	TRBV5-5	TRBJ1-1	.	CASSLVFRGRNTEAFF	TGTGCCAGCAGCTTGGTATTTCGGGGACGGAACACTGAAGCTTTCTTT
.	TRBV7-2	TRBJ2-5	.	CASRPSSRGPQAQYF	TGTGCCAGCAGACCATCCTCGCGGGGGCCCCAAGCCCAGTACTTC
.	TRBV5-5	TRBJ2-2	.	CASSLADTGELFFF	.
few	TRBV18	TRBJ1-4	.	CASSPPAFNEKLFF	TGTGCCAGCTCACCCCCAGCCTTTAATGAAAAACTGTTTTTT